This T cell receptor beta chain was retrieved from a study of cytomegalovirus exposure and HLA in healthy donors. After removal of 3 bases from V and 0 bases from J, the junction contained 11 bases not matched to a gene. The CDR3 is 19 amino acids. Germline V CDR1 and CDR2: ENHRY, SYGVKD. Researchers ran the PCR with 60 Vbeta and 13 Jbeta primers. Measured with immunoSEQ multiplex PCR; TCRdb has only the in-frame clones, and not every one. This sample has around 200,000 clones, with approximately 82% found just once. Study-level findings and limits: An analysis was carried out later, and it reportedly showed fewer N-insertions in an Asian-associated ancestry cluster than the approximately 680-donor mean.

In the case of this clone: Its specificity is not known.

The origin of this receptor is a girl aged 2-9 years in good health and CMV-seropositive. The sequenced sample was PBMCs. The V call is TRBV10-3, the J call TRBJ2-3; 11 bases agree with TRBD1. The DNA for the CDR3 is TGTGCCATCAGTGATCAGGTGTGGACAGGGGGCGAGAGCACAGATACGCAGTATTTT. This translates into CAISDQVWTGGESTDTQYF.